This TCR beta chain was identified during a study of blood T cell repertoires in COVID-19. This clone was found a few times. This CDR3 comprises 14 residues. Trimming shortened V by 4 bases and J by 7 bases, and 16 bases separated the two germline ends. CDR1 is LGHDT and CDR2 is YNNKEL in the germline V gene (reference sequence). TCRdb's copy holds only in-frame clones and misses some; the assay was immunoSEQ multiplex PCR. The sample carries about 500,000 clones, around 90% recorded once. The sample comprised peripheral blood. The receptor's source is a woman between 45 and 65 years old with COVID-19, enrolled during active disease. The chain couples TRBV3-1 (or the pseudogene TRBV3-2) to TRBJ1-2, with TRBD1 as a possible D gene (6 bases). CDR3 residues: CASSPSSGERGYTF. For the CDR3, the DNA is TGTGCCAGCAGCCCCTCCTCAGGGGAACGTGGCTACACCTTC.